These 20 T cell receptor beta chains were sequenced from one sample in a study of blood T cell repertoires in COVID-19. The table came from immunoSEQ multiplex PCR; TCRdb's copy has only in-frame clones and leaves some out. The sample has 120,000 or so clones; around 90% are singletons. Sequenced input: peripheral blood. These receptors were taken from an older woman with COVID-19, enrolled during active disease.

The chain has TRBV19 and TRBJ1-2, with TRBD1 identical over 10 bases. Germline CDR1 and CDR2: LNHDA and SQIVND (reference sequence). V was pared by 7 bases and J by 7 bases, with 15 bases of the junction left unmatched. The CDR3 spans 16 residues. The CDR3 bases are TGTGCCAGTACAAGAACCTCGGACAGGGGGGGTCGTGGCTACACCTTC. It yields the protein CASTRTSDRGGRGYTF.

This sequence joins TRBV4-3 and TRBJ1-2; TRBD1 might be the D (5 bases). This CDR3 contains 14 residues. Germline lookup yields CDR1 LGHNA and CDR2 YSLEER. Deletions cut 0 bases from V and 6 bases from J, with 11 bases between. The CDR3 sequence: CASSQDARADGYTF. Here the CDR3 DNA reads TGCGCCAGCAGCCAAGATGCCAGGGCGGATGGCTACACCTTC.

CDR3 in DNA: TGTGCCAGCAGTTACTCTCCGGGACAGGGCTCCTACGAGCAGTACTTC. Amino acids: CASSYSPGQGSYEQYF. The chain couples TRBV6-2 or TRBV6-3 to TRBJ2-7; the match to TRBD1 covers 9 bases. J was trimmed by 0 bases and V by 0 bases; bases with no gene match: 3. The CDR3 has 16 residues. Germline loops: CDR1 MNHEY, CDR2 SVGEGT.

This clone showed up just a few times. The chain couples TRBV19 to TRBJ1-2, with a weak D call TRBD1 (5 bases). CDR1 LNHDA and CDR2 SQIVND come from the germline V gene (reference sequence). Trimming stripped 11 bases from V and 3 bases from J, with 16 bases between. The CDR3 contains 13 residues. The CDR3 nucleotides read TGTGCCGCGGGGGAACCCAATTACTATGGCTACACCTTC. It specifies CAAGEPNYYGYTF.

The V call is TRBV9, the J call TRBJ2-3, with D unclear. The CDR3 spans 17 residues. Between the trimmed V and J ends, which lost 4 bases and 2 bases, there was a span of 20 bases. The V gene's germline CDR1 is SGDLS and CDR2 YYNGEE. Here the CDR3 reads CASSRSVTRLSTDTQYF. In DNA, the CDR3 is TGTGCCAGCAGCCGAAGCGTCACTCGACTTTCCACAGATACGCAGTATTTT.

V usage is TRBV15 and J usage is TRBJ1-4; TRBD1 matches 7 bases. CDR1 and CDR2 from the germline V gene are LNHNV and YYDKDF (reference sequence). The CDR3 totals 16 residues. The V and J ends lost 7 bases and 6 bases, in that order; junction bases with no gene match: 14. In DNA form, the CDR3 reads TGTGCCACCACCTACAGCCAGGGGGGCGGTTATGAAAAACTGTTTTTT. Protein product: CATTYSQGGGYEKLFF.

The V gene is TRBV7-2, the J gene TRBJ1-5, with unresolved D. V dropped 8 bases and J dropped 3 bases, with 11 bases sitting between them. Germline loops: CDR1 SGHTA, CDR2 FQGNSA. This CDR3 is built from 13 residues. This CDR3 is CASAGTPNQPQHF. The CDR3 coding sequence is TGTGCCAGCGCGGGCACCCCCAATCAGCCCCAGCATTTT.

The chain is built from TRBV19 and TRBJ1-3; D gene unclear. From germline, CDR1 is LNHDA and CDR2 SQIVND (reference sequence). The CDR3 is 15 amino acids. Trimming left V 5 bases short and J 0 bases short, with 11 bases between. The CDR3 nucleotides read TGTGCCAGTAGTTGGGCGCTACTCTCTGGAAACACCATATATTTT. Translating it yields CASSWALLSGNTIYF. The full variable domain, with the rest looked up from reference TRBV19 and TRBJ1-3, is DGGITQSPKYLFRKEGQNVTLSCEQNLNHDAMYWYRQDPGQGLRLIYYSQIVNDFQKGDIAEGYSVSREKKESFPLTVTSAQKNPTAFYLCASSWALLSGNTIYFGEGSWLTVV.

The rearrangement links TRBV2 to TRBJ1-1; 8 bases line up with TRBD1. Trimming cost V 6 bases and J 8 bases; bases outside gene matches: 14. CDR3 length equals 15 residues. Germline V gives CDR1 SNHLY, CDR2 FYNNEI. The CDR3 loop reads CASRNDRGREGEAFF. Written as DNA, the CDR3 is TGTGCCAGCAGAAATGACAGGGGTAGGGAAGGGGAAGCTTTCTTT.

The chain carries TRBV18 and TRBJ2-3; 13 bases agree with TRBD2. This CDR3 comprises 17 residues. The V gene's germline CDR1 is KGHSH and CDR2 LQKENI. V lost 2 bases and J lost 1; bases outside the gene matches: 3. In DNA, the CDR3 is TGTGCCAGCTCACCAATGGGACTAGCGGGGCGCACAGATACGCAGTATTTT. Amino acids: CASSPMGLAGRTDTQYF.

This chain joins TRBV4-1 and TRBJ1-3; D is uncertain. CDR1 is MGHRA, CDR2 YSYEKL, per germline. The CDR3 runs to 19 residues. Trimming took off 4 bases at V and 0 bases at J, with 22 bases between the two ends. DNA of the CDR3: TGCGCCAGCAGCCCCGGTCGGGGTCCGATATACCCCTCTGGAAACACCATATATTTT. Translating gives CASSPGRGPIYPSGNTIYF.

The chain employs TRBV30 and TRBJ2-1; D possibly corresponds to TRBD2 (5 bases). The CDR3 contains 13 residues. The germline V gene has CDR1 GTSNPN and CDR2 SVGIG (reference sequence). Trimming shortened V by 2 bases and J by 15 bases, and 20 bases separated the two germline ends. For the CDR3, the DNA is TGTGCCTGGAGTTCCCTGGACTCCTCGTCGCGGTTCTTC. It encodes CAWSSLDSSSRFF.

The V and J genes are TRBV7-2 and TRBJ2-2, with 8 bases aligning to TRBD2. Germline lookup yields CDR1 SGHTA and CDR2 FQGNSA. The CDR3 is 16 residues long. With 2 bases clipped from V and 1 base from J, the junction kept 3 bases outside the gene matches. The CDR3 region is CASSLFSGGNTGELFF. For the CDR3, the DNA is TGTGCCAGCAGCTTATTCAGCGGGGGGAACACCGGGGAGCTGTTTTTT. The variable domain in full, with the rest retrieved from reference TRBV7-2 and TRBJ2-2, is GAGVSQSPSNKVTEKGKDVELRCDPISGHTALYWYRQSLGQGLEFLIYFQGNSAPDKSGLPSDRFSAERTGGSVSTLTIQRTQQEDSAVYLCASSLFSGGNTGELFFGEGSRLTVL.

CDR3 sequence reads: CASSYRREGRAPLHF. The CDR3 DNA follows: TGTGCCAGCAGTTATAGGAGGGAGGGAAGGGCACCCCTCCACTTT. This chain links TRBV6-6 with TRBJ1-6, with D unresolved. CDR3 length: 15 amino acids. V shed 3 bases and J shed 11 bases, with 17 bases lying between them. From germline, CDR1 is MNHNY and CDR2 SVGAGI (reference sequence).

V and J are TRBV7-9 and TRBJ1-6; 8 positions agree with TRBD1. Unmatched junction bases numbered 12, after V lost 5 bases and J lost 3 bases. There are 18 residues in the CDR3. CDR1 and CDR2 (germline): SEHNR, FQNEAQ (reference sequence). DNA for the CDR3: TGTGCCAGCAGCCACAACCTAGACAGGGGATACTATAATTCACCCCTCCACTTT. This sequence encodes CASSHNLDRGYYNSPLHF. The entire variable domain, with the rest obtained from reference TRBV7-9 and TRBJ1-6, is as follows: DTGVSQNPRHKITKRGQNVTFRCDPISEHNRLYWYRQTLGQGPEFLTYFQNEAQLEKSRLLSDRFSAERPKGSFSTLEIQRTEQGDSAMYLCASSHNLDRGYYNSPLHFGNGTRLTVT.

The V and J genes are TRBV27 and TRBJ1-6; 8 bases fit TRBD1. This CDR3 is built from 14 residues. V shed 8 bases, J shed 7 bases, and the junction held 7 bases outside the gene matches. Per germline, CDR1 MNHEY and CDR2 SMNVEV (reference sequence). The CDR3 spells CASYQPGGNSPLHF. The CDR3 DNA reads as TGTGCCAGCTATCAACCAGGGGGCAATTCACCCCTCCACTTT.

This clone was observed at least ten times. The CDR3, as DNA: TGTGCCAGCAGTGACTCGACAGACACCGGGGAGCTGTTTTTT. Translation: CASSDSTDTGELFF. The chain uses TRBV6-4 and TRBJ2-2, with TRBD1 as a possible D gene (5 bases). Germline V gene data show CDR1 as MRHNA and CDR2 as SNTAGT. V gave up 0 bases and J gave up 3 bases, with 5 bases separating them. CDR3 length: 14 residues.

This chain uses TRBV19 with TRBJ1-4; D possibly corresponds to TRBD1 (5 bases). Germline lookup yields CDR1 LNHDA and CDR2 SQIVND (reference sequence). V was cut by 6 bases and J by 5 bases, with 16 bases left in between. CDR3 length: 15 amino acids. The DNA for the CDR3 is TGTGCCAGTAGCACCACGGGCGGGGGGAATGAAAAACTGTTTTTT. Translation: CASSTTGGGNEKLFF.

The chain carries TRBV3-1 (or the pseudogene TRBV3-2) and TRBJ1-2; maybe TRBD1 (5 bases). Per the germline V gene, CDR1 is LGHDT and CDR2 is YNNKEL (reference sequence). The V end lost 2 bases, the J end lost 4 bases, and 14 bases lay between the germline ends. The CDR3 contains 15 residues. CDR3 bases: TGTGCCAGCAGCCAACGCCGGCAGGGCGGCTATGGCTACACCTTC. Translated: CASSQRRQGGYGYTF.

The chain is built from TRBV6-5 and TRBJ1-2, with D tentatively TRBD1 (6 bases). This CDR3 comprises 13 residues. Trimming shortened V by 6 bases and J by 3 bases, and 11 bases separated the two germline ends. Germline loops: CDR1 MNHEY, CDR2 SVGAGI. The CDR3 region is CASSPGQYYGYTF. DNA for the CDR3: TGTGCCAGCAGCCCCGGACAGTACTATGGCTACACCTTC.